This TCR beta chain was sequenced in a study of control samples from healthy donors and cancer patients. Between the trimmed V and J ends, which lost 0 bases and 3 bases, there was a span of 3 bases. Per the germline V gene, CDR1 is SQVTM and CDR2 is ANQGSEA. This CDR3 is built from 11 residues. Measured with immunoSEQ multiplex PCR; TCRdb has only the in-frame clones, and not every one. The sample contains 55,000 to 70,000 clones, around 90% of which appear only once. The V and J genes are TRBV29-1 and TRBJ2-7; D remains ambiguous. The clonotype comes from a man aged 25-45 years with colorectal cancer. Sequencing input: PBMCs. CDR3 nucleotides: TGCAGCGTTGAAGAAGGCTACGAGCAGTACTTC. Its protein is CSVEEGYEQYF.